The entry that follows covers one T cell receptor (beta chain) sequence. This sample was included in a study of blood T cell repertoires in COVID-19. Across the study: Italy, Spain and the United States were the sources of the convalescent and acute COVID-19 samples. T cells, B-cell-depleted T cells, or PBMCs provided the cDNA or gDNA that served as material.

In the original processing: Amplification with reference gene primers provided the estimates of nucleated cell counts. Method: immunoSEQ multiplex PCR; TCRdb's copy keeps in-frame clones and lacks some. V and J calls and clone size are as listed in that table; D and trimming were resolved from the DNA. This sample has about 74,000 clones, with roughly nine tenths found just once. This CDR3 spans 15 amino acids. The V end was cut by 6 bases, the J end by 9 bases, with 23 bases between. Germline CDR1 MNHEY, CDR2 SMNVEV (reference sequence). Material: peripheral blood. The chain carries TRBV27 and TRBJ1-2; no definite D call. The source of this sequence is a man aged 50-60 years with acute or convalescent COVID-19. The CDR3 loop is CASSPFRVAAHSYTF. In nucleotides, the CDR3 is TGTGCCAGCAGCCCTTTCCGGGTGGCGGCCCATAGCTACACCTTC.